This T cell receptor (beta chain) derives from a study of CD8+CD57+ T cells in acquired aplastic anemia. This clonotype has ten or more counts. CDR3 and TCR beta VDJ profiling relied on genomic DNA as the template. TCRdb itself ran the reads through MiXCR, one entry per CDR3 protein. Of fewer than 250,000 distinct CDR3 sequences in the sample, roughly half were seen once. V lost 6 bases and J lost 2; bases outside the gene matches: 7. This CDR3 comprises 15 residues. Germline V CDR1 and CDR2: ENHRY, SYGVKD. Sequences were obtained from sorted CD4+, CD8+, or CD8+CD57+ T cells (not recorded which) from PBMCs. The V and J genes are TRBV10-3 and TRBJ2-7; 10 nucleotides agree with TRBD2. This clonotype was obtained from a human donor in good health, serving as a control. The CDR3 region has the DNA TGTGCCATCAGCCGGCAGCGGGGGGGAACCTACGAGCAGTACTTC. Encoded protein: CAISRQRGGTYEQYF.